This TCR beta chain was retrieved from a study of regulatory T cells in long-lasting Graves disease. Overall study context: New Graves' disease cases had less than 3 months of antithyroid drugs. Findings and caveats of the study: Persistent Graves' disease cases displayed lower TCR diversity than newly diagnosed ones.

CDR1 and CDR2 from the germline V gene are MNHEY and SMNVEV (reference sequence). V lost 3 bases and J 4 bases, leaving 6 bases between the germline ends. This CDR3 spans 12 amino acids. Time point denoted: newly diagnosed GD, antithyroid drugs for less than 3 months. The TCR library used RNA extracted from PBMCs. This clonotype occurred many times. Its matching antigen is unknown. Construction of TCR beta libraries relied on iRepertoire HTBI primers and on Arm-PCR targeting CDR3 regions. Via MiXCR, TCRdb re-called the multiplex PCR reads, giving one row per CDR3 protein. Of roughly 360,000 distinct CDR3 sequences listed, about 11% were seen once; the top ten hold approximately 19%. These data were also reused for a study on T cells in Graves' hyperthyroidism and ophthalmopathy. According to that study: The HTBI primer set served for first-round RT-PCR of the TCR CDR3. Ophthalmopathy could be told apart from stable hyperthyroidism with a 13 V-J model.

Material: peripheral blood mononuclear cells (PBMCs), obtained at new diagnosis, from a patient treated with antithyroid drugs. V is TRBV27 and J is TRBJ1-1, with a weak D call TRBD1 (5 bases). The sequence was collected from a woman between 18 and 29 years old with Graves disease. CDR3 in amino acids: CASSFQGTEAFF. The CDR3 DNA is TGTGCCAGCAGTTTTCAGGGCACTGAAGCTTTCTTT.